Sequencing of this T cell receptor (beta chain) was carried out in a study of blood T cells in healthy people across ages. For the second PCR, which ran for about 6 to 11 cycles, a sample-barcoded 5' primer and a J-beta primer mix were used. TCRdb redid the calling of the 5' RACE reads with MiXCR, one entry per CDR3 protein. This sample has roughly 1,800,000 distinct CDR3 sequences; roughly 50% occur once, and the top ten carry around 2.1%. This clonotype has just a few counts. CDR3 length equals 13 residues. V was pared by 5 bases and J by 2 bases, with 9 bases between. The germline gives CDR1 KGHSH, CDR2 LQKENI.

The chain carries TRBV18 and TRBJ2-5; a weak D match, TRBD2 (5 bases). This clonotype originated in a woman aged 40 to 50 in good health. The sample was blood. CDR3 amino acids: CASSELDQETQYF. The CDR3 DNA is TGTGCCAGCTCAGAACTAGATCAAGAGACCCAGTACTTC. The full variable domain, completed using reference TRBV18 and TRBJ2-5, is NAGVMQNPRHLVRRRGQEARLRCSPMKGHSHVYWYRQLPEEGLKFMVYLQKENIIDESGMPKERFSAEFPKEGPSILRIQQVVRGDSAAYFCASSELDQETQYFGPGTRLLVL.